This TCR beta chain appears in the sequencing data of a study of blood T cell repertoires in COVID-19. Overall study context: The origin of the acute and convalescent COVID-19 samples was the United States, Italy and Spain. PBMCs, B-cell-depleted T cells, or T cells provided the cDNA or gDNA that made up the material.

Germline V gene data show CDR1 as SEHNR and CDR2 as FQNEAQ (reference sequence). CDR3 length equals 18 residues. The junction had 11 bases not matched to a gene; V was cut back by 5 bases and J by 0 bases. Authors' processing steps: Reference gene primer amplification in the assay estimated nucleated cell counts. Sequenced by immunoSEQ multiplex PCR; TCRdb stores in-frame clones only, minus some. V and J calls and clone size are those listed in that table; D and trimming were worked out from the DNA. Among 70,000 to 85,000 clones listed, around 88% were seen once. The TCR sequence derives from a man aged 80 or over with active or convalescent COVID-19. What was sequenced was peripheral blood. The rearrangement uses TRBV7-9 and TRBJ2-3, with 10 bases identical to TRBD1. CDR3 sequence reads: CASSQGQGTTFSTDTQYF. For the CDR3, the DNA is TGTGCCAGCAGCCAGGGACAGGGGACCACCTTTAGCACAGATACGCAGTATTTT.